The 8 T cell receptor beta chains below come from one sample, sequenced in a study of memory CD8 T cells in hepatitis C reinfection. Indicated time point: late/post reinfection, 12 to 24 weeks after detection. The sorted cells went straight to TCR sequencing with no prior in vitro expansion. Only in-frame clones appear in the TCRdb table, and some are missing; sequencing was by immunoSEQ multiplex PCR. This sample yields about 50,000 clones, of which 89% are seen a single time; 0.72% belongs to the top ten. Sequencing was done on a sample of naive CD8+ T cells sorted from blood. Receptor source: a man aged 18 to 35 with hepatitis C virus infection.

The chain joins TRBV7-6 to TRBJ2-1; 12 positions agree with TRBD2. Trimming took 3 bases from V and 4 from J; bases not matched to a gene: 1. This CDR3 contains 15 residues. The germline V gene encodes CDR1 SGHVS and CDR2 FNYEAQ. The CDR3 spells CASSFGLAGYNEQFF. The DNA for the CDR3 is TGTGCCAGCAGCTTCGGACTAGCGGGGTACAATGAGCAGTTCTTC.

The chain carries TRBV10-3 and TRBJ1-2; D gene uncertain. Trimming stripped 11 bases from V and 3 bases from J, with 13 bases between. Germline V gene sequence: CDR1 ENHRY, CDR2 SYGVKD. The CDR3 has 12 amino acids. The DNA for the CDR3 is TGTGCCGCCGGGGTTCCGGACTATGGCTACACCTTC. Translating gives CAAGVPDYGYTF.

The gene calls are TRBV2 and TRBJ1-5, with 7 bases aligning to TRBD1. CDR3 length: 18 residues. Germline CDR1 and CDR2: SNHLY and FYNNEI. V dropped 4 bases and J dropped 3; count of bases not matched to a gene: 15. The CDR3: CASSGAQGVRYSNQPQHF. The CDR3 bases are TGTGCCAGCAGTGGAGCCCAGGGGGTCCGGTATTCCAATCAGCCCCAGCATTTT.

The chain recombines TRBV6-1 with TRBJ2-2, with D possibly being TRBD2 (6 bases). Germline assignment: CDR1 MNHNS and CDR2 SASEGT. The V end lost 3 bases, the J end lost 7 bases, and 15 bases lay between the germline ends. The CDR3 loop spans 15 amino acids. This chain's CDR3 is CASSDRIAAHGELFF. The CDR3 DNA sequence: TGTGCCAGCAGTGATAGAATAGCGGCCCACGGGGAGCTGTTTTTT.

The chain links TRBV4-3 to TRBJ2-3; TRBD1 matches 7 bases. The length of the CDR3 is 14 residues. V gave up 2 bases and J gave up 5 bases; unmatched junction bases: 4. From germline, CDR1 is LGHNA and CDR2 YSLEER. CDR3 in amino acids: CASSQYQGEDTQYF. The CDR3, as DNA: TGCGCCAGCAGCCAATACCAGGGGGAAGATACGCAGTATTTT.

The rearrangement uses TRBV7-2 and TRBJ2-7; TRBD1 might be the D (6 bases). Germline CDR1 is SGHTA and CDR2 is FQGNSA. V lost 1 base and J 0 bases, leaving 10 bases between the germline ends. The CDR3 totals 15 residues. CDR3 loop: CASSLVPQGSYEQYF. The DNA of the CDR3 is TGTGCCAGCAGCTTAGTACCACAGGGCTCCTACGAGCAGTACTTC.

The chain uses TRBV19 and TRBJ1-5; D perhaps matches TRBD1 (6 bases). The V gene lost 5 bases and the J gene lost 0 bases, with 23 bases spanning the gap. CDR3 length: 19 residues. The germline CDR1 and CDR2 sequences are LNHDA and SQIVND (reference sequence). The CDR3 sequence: CASSPRTDLYIYSNQPQHF. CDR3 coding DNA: TGTGCCAGTAGTCCGCGGACAGACCTATATATCTATAGCAATCAGCCCCAGCATTTT.

The DNA of the CDR3 is TGTGCCAGCAGCCAAGGACAGGGGCGAAGTGGGGCCAAAAACATTCAGTACTTC. It is translated as CASSQGQGRSGAKNIQYF. V gene TRBV14 combines with J gene TRBJ2-4; TRBD1 aligns across 8 bases. The V gene end was trimmed by 1 base and the J gene end by 1 base; junction bases not matched to a gene: 9. The CDR3 loop spans 18 amino acids. In germline, CDR1 is SGHDN, CDR2 FVKESK.